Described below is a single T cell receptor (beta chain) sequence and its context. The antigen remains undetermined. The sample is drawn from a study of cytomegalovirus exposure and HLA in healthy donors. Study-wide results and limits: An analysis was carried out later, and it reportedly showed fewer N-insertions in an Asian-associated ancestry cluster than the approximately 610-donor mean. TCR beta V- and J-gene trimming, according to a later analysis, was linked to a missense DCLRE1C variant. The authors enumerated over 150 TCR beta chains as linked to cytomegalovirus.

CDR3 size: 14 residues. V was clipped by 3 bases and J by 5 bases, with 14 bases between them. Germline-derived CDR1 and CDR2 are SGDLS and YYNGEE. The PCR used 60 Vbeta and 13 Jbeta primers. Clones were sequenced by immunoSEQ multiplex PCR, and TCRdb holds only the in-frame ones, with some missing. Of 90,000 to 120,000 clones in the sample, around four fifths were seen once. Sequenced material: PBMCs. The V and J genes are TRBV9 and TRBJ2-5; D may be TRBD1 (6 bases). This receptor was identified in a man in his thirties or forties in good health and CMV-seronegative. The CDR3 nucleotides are TGTGCCAGCAGCGACGGACAGATGAGGGAGACCCAGTACTTC. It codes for CASSDGQMRETQYF.